The clone carrying this T cell receptor (beta chain) was counted only a few times. Its specificity is unknown. These data belong to a study of beta chain features in type 1 diabetes. Study at large: All of the samples together had 85 million to 140 million sorted cells examined. Points from the study as a whole: In type 1 diabetes patients, VDJ junctions had fewer insertions; deletions at these junctions were more frequent.

The CDR3 runs to 15 residues. V was trimmed by 1 base and J by 2 bases, leaving 12 bases between them. Germline loops: CDR1 SQVTM, CDR2 ANQGSEA. What was sequenced were expressed TCRB transcripts, since all of the isolated RNA had been reverse transcribed. Sequenced by immunoSEQ multiplex PCR; TCRdb stores in-frame clones only, minus some. The sample has roughly 300,000 clones, 8% seen once. CD4+ cells of the naive, central memory, regulatory and stem cell-like memory types were sorted via CD45RO/CCR7/CD25/CD127/CD95/CD27. Purity exceeding 95% was reached by all sorted populations. Sequenced material: central memory CD4+ T cells from blood. The TCR comes from a young woman in good health. The V call is TRBV29-1, the J call TRBJ1-5, with a possible D match to TRBD1 (5 bases). CDR3 sequence (DNA): TGCAGCGTTGAAGGCAGGGTAGGTCGCAATCAGCCCCAGCATTTT. Residues: CSVEGRVGRNQPQHF.